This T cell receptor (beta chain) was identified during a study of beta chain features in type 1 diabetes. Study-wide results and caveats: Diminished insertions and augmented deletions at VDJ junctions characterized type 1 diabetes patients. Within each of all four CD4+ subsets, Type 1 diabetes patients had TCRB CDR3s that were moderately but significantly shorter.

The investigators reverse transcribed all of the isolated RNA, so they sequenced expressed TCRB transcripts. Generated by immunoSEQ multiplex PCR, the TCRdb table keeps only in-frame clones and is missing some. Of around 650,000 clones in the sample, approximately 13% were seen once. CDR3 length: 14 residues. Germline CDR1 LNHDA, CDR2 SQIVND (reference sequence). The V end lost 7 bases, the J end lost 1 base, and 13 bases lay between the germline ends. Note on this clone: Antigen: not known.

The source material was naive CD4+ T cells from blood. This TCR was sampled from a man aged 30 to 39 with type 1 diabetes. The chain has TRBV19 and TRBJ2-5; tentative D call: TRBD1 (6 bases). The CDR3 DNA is TGTGCCAGTACCCCCGGACAGCTCCAAGAGACCCAGTACTTC. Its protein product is CASTPGQLQETQYF. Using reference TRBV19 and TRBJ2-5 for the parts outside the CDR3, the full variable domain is DGGITQSPKYLFRKEGQNVTLSCEQNLNHDAMYWYRQDPGQGLRLIYYSQIVNDFQKGDIAEGYSVSREKKESFPLTVTSAQKNPTAFYLCASTPGQLQETQYFGPGTRLLVL.